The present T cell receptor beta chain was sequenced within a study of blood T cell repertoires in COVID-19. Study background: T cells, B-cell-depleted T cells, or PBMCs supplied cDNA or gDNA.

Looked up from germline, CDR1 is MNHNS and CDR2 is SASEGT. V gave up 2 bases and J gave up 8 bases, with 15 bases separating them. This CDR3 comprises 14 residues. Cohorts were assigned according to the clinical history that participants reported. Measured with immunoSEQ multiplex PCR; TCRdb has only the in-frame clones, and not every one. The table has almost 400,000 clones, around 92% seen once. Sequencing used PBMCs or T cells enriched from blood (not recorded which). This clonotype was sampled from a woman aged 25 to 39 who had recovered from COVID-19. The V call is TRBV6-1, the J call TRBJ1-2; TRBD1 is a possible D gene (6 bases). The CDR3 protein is CASSEPTGIGGYTF. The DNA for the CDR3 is TGTGCCAGCAGTGAACCAACAGGGATCGGCGGCTACACCTTC.